The 18 T cell receptor beta chains given below trace back to one sample, sequenced in a study of CD8 T cells in Susac syndrome. Random hexamers were used to reverse transcribe 0.5 to 1 ug of RNA. TCRdb reanalysed the immunoSEQ multiplex PCR reads using MiXCR and keeps one entry per CDR3 protein. The sample records around 170,000 distinct CDR3 sequences, 85% to 95% being singletons. The sequenced sample was CD8+ T cells from PBMCs. The receptors here all came from a human donor with Susac syndrome.

The chain employs TRBV7-9 and TRBJ2-7; 8 bases are shared with TRBD2. Germline loops: CDR1 SEHNR, CDR2 FQNEAQ (reference sequence). This CDR3 contains 14 residues. V lost 5 bases, J lost 6 bases, and 9 bases stayed unmatched. The CDR3 region is CASSLGGGRTEQYF. The CDR3 DNA follows: TGTGCCAGCAGCCTCGGAGGCGGGAGGACCGAGCAGTACTTC.

The V call is TRBV29-1, the J call TRBJ2-2; perhaps TRBD2 as D (6 bases). Trimming pared 1 base from V and 0 bases from J, leaving 6 bases between. CDR3 length: 14 residues. Germline-derived CDR1 and CDR2 are SQVTM and ANQGSEA. The CDR3 DNA reads as TGCAGCGTTGAAGGGGGGGCGAACACCGGGGAGCTGTTTTTT. This sequence encodes CSVEGGANTGELFF.

The chain employs TRBV4-1 and TRBJ2-1; no firm D call. This CDR3 comprises 13 residues. Per germline, CDR1 MGHRA and CDR2 YSYEKL. Deletions cut 0 bases from V and 5 bases from J, with 5 bases between. The CDR3 reads CASSQDLNNEQFF. As DNA, the CDR3 is TGCGCCAGCAGCCAAGACCTTAACAATGAGCAGTTCTTC.

The V gene is TRBV6-1, the J gene TRBJ1-1; D remains unclear. V lost 6 bases to trimming and J lost 1 base, with 6 bases between them. This CDR3 comprises 12 residues. The germline V gene has CDR1 MNHNS and CDR2 SASEGT. CDR3 in DNA: TGTGCCAGCAGGGCACCGAACACTGAAGCTTTCTTT. It specifies CASRAPNTEAFF.

This rearrangement joins TRBV4-1 to TRBJ2-5; perhaps TRBD1 as D (6 bases). There are 14 residues in the CDR3. Germline V CDR1 and CDR2: MGHRA, YSYEKL. Trimming stripped 3 bases from V and 3 bases from J, with 11 bases between. This CDR3 reads CASSHPGQKETQYF. In DNA, the CDR3 is TGCGCCAGCAGCCACCCGGGACAAAAAGAGACCCAGTACTTC.

The rearrangement joins TRBV20-1 to TRBJ1-6, with a tentative D call TRBD1 (5 bases). CDR1 is DFQATT, CDR2 SNEGSKA, per germline (reference sequence). CDR3 length: 15 amino acids. V lost 6 bases to trimming and J lost 0 bases, with 12 bases between them. Written as DNA, the CDR3 is TGCAGTGCCCCCGGGGGGAGCTCCTATAATTCACCCCTCCACTTT. Its translation: CSAPGGSSYNSPLHF.

V gene TRBV20-1 combines with J gene TRBJ2-5, with D perhaps assigned TRBD1 or TRBD2 (7 bases each). Trimming pared 6 bases from V and 3 bases from J, leaving 14 bases between. The germline V gene has CDR1 DFQATT and CDR2 SNEGSKA (reference sequence). This CDR3 has 13 residues. CDR3 sequence: CSARGGGEETQYF. In DNA form, the CDR3 reads TGCAGTGCCCGGGGAGGGGGCGAAGAGACCCAGTACTTC.

V gene TRBV10-3 combines with J gene TRBJ1-2, with TRBD1 matching over 7 bases. The trim removed 5 bases at V and 8 bases at J, leaving 17 bases unmatched. The germline gives CDR1 ENHRY, CDR2 SYGVKD. CDR3 length: 16 amino acids. CDR3 region: CAISRQGGESVEGYTF. In nucleotides, the CDR3 is TGTGCCATCAGTAGACAGGGAGGTGAATCGGTCGAAGGCTACACCTTC.

This clonotype was found once. The chain is built from TRBV18 and TRBJ1-5; possible D gene TRBD1, 5 bases. Germline CDR1 and CDR2: KGHSH and LQKENI. CDR3 length equals 15 residues. V dropped 2 bases and J dropped 2 bases, with 10 bases sitting between them. CDR3 amino acids: CASSPGAGGNQPQHF. Here the CDR3 DNA reads TGTGCCAGCTCACCAGGGGCAGGAGGCAATCAGCCCCAGCATTTT.

This chain uses TRBV12-3 or TRBV12-4 with TRBJ1-4, with a weak D call TRBD1 (6 bases). The CDR3 sequence is 14 residues long. Trimming removed 6 bases at V and 5 bases at J, with 13 bases between. Written as DNA, the CDR3 is TGTGCCAGCAGATCTCCAGGGGAGAATGAAAAACTGTTTTTT. Amino acids: CASRSPGENEKLFF.

CDR3 coding DNA: TGTGCCAGCAGCTTACAGGCGAAAAGCGGGGGGGCTGGCAATGAGCAGTTCTTC. As protein: CASSLQAKSGGAGNEQFF. J is TRBJ2-1 and V is TRBV7-8; 10 bases are shared with TRBD2. Trimming removed 2 bases from V and 6 bases from J; junction bases left unmatched: 13. Germline assignment: CDR1 SGHVS and CDR2 FQNEAQ. The CDR3 sequence is 18 residues long.

With respect to this clonotype: Mismatch with germline at one junction end may stem from a read error. V and J are TRBV6-1 and TRBJ2-7, with 7 bases lining up with TRBD2. CDR3 length equals 12 residues. The germline V gene encodes CDR1 MNHNS and CDR2 SASEGT. The CDR3 region is CANSEAGWEQYF. The CDR3 nucleotides read TGTGCCAACAGTGAAGCGGGGTGGGAGCAGTACTTC.

The chain has TRBV7-9 and TRBJ2-1, with unresolved D. V lost 1 base, J lost 8 bases, and 12 bases lay in between. Germline assignment: CDR1 SEHNR and CDR2 FQNEAQ (reference sequence). This CDR3 has 14 residues. The CDR3 loop is CASSLDHTGDEQFF. CDR3 DNA sequence: TGTGCCAGCAGCTTAGACCATACTGGGGATGAGCAGTTCTTC.

The chain employs TRBV20-1 and TRBJ1-5; 7 bases are shared with TRBD1. The CDR3 runs to 16 residues. Germline V CDR1 and CDR2: DFQATT, SNEGSKA (reference sequence). The J segment lost 2 bases and the V segment lost 0 bases, leaving 7 bases of the junction unmatched. The CDR3 here is CSARDPGTVRNQPQHF. The CDR3 DNA reads TGCAGTGCTAGAGATCCGGGGACAGTCCGCAATCAGCCCCAGCATTTT.

The chain recombines TRBV9 with TRBJ2-7; tentatively, D is TRBD1 or TRBD2 (5 bases each). Trimming removed 0 bases at V and 2 bases at J, with 9 bases between. CDR3 size: 14 residues. The germline CDR1 and CDR2 sequences are SGDLS and YYNGEE. In DNA, the CDR3 is TGTGCCAGCAGCGTAGCTGAGGGACCCTACGAGCAGTACTTC. The encoded protein is CASSVAEGPYEQYF.

The chain links TRBV29-1 to TRBJ2-1; 10 nucleotides match TRBD2. V dropped 5 bases and J dropped 5; count of bases not matched to a gene: 6. Per the germline V gene, CDR1 is SQVTM and CDR2 is ANQGSEA. This CDR3 is built from 14 residues. The DNA of the CDR3 is TGCAGCGTTCGAAGCGGGGGGGCAAACAATGAGCAGTTCTTC. It encodes CSVRSGGANNEQFF.

The V and J genes are TRBV19 and TRBJ2-1; D is undetermined. The CDR3 covers 12 residues. Per germline, CDR1 LNHDA and CDR2 SQIVND (reference sequence). Trimming cost V 4 bases and J 10 bases, with 11 bases left between them. The CDR3 spells CASSNLATEQFF. In DNA, the CDR3 is TGTGCCAGTAGTAATCTCGCGACCGAGCAGTTCTTC.

V gene TRBV30 combines with J gene TRBJ2-7, with unresolved D. CDR3 length equals 11 residues. Trimming took off 3 bases at V and 1 base at J, with 4 bases between the two ends. Germline values: CDR1 GTSNPN, CDR2 SVGIG (reference sequence). The CDR3 bases are TGTGCCTGGAGATTGTCCTACGAGCAGTACTTC. Its protein is CAWRLSYEQYF.